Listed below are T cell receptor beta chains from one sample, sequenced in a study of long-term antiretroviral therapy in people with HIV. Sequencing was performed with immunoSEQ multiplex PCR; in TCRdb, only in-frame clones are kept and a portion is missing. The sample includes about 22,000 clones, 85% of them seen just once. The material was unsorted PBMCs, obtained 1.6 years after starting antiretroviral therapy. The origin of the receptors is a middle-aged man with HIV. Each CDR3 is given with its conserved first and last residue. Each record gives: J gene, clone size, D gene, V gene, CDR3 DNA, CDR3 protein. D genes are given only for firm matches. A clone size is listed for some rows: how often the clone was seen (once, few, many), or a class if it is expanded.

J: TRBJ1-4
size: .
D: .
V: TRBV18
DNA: TGTGCCAGCTCACCAGGGCCCAAAGAAAAACTGTTTTTT
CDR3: CASSPGPKEKLFF

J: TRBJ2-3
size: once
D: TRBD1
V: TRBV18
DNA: TGTGCCAGCTCACTAACAAGCCCGACAGGGCTGAGGACAGATACGCAGTATTTT
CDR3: CASSLTSPTGLRTDTQYF

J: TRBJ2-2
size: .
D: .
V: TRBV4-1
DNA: TGCGCCAGCAGCCAAGTAGGGGCCAGTAGCGTTGCGAACACCGGGGAGCTGTTTTTT
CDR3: CASSQVGASSVANTGELFF

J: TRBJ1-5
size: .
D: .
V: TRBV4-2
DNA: TGTGCCAGCAGCCAAGATGGCGGTCAGCCCCAGCATTTT
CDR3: CASSQDGGQPQHF

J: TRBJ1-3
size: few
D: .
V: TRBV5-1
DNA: TGCGCCAGCAGCGTAGGACAGCCCGCTGGAAACACCATATATTTT
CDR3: CASSVGQPAGNTIYF

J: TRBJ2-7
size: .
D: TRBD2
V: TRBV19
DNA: TGTGCCAGTAGTGCAACTAGCGAGTGGTTGGTCAAGCGCGAGCAGTACTTC
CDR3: CASSATSEWLVKREQYF

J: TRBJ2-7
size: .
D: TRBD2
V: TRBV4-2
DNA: TGTGCCAGCAGCCGCCTAGCGGGACAAGACTACGAGCAGTACTTC
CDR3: CASSRLAGQDYEQYF

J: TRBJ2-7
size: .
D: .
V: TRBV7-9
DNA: TGTGCCAGCAGCTTAGCGATCTACGAGCAGTACTTC
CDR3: CASSLAIYEQYF

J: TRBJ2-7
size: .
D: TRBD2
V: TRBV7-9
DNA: TGTGCCAGCAGCCCGAGGAGCGGGAGTGGGTCCTACGAGCAGTACTTC
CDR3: CASSPRSGSGSYEQYF

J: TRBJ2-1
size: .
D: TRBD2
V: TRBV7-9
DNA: TGTGCCAGCAGCTTTCCCAGCGGGGGAGACTACAATGAGCAGTTCTTC
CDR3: CASSFPSGGDYNEQFF

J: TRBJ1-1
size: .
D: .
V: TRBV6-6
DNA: TGTGCCAGCAGTACGCAACAGGGTTTAAGTACTGAAGCTTTCTTT
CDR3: CASSTQQGLSTEAFF

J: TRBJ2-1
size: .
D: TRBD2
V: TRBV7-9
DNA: TGTGCCAGCAGCTTAGAACCTAGCGGGGAGTCGTCGCAGTTCTTC
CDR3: CASSLEPSGESSQFF

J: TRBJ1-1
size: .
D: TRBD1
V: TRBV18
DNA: TGTGCCAGCTCACCCCACGACAGGGCCACTGAAGCTTTCTTT
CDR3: CASSPHDRATEAFF

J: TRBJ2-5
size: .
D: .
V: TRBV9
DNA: TGTGCCAGCAGCGTAGGGTGGGGGGAAGAGACCCAGTACTTC
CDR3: CASSVGWGEETQYF

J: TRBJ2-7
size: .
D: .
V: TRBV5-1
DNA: TGCGCCAGCAGCTTGAAAGCCCACGAGCAGTACTTC
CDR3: CASSLKAHEQYF

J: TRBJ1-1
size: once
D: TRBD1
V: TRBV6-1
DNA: TGTGCCAGCAGTGAAGGTCCAGGGGGCACTGAAGCTTTCTTT
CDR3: CASSEGPGGTEAFF

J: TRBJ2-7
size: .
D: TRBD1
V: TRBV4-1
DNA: TGCGCCAGCAGCCCCTTCGCGACAGGGACAATCTACGAGCAGTACTTC
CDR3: CASSPFATGTIYEQYF

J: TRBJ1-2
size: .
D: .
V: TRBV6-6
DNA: TGTGCCAGCACCTTCGGGTCGGGCCCTGGGGGGGGCGGCTACACCTTC
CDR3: CASTFGSGPGGGGYTF

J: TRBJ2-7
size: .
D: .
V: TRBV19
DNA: TGTGCCAGTAGTATGGGGGCGCGGGCCCCTCAGTACTTC
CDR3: CASSMGARAPQYF

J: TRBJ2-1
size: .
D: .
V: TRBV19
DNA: TGTGCCAGTAGTGCCCTCGGATCTCCTAGCTTTACTGTCTCCTACAATGAGCAGTTCTTC
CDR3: CASSALGSPSFTVSYNEQFF

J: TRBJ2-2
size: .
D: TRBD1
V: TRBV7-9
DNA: TGTGCCAGCAGCCCCACTCGACAGGGGGCGGGGTCCGGGGAGCTGTTTTTT
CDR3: CASSPTRQGAGSGELFF

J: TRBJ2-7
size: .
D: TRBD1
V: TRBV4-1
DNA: TGCGCCAGCAGCCAATGGGGACAGGAATCCTACGAGCAGTACTTC
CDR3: CASSQWGQESYEQYF

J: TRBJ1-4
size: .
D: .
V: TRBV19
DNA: TGTGCCAGTAGTTTGGTGTTTAATGAAAAACTGTTTTTT
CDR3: CASSLVFNEKLFF

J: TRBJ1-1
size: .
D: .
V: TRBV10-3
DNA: TGTGCCATAAGACAGCCGGAGAACACTGAAGCTTTCTTT
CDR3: CAIRQPENTEAFF

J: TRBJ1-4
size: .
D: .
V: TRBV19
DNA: TGTGCCAGTACCGATCTTAGGACAGCCGCTAATGAAAAACTGTTTTTT
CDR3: CASTDLRTAANEKLFF

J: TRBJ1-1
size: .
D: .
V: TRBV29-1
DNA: TGCAGCGTGGCCTCTTTGGGGCTGGGCACTGAAGCTTTCTTT
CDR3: CSVASLGLGTEAFF

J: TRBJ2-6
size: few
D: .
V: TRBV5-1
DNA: TGCGCCAGCAGCTCGTTCTGGGCCAACGTCCTGACTTTC
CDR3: CASSSFWANVLTF

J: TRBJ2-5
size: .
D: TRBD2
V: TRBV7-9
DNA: TGTGCCAGCAGCTTAGTTCGAGCGGGAGGAGAGACCCAGTACTTC
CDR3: CASSLVRAGGETQYF

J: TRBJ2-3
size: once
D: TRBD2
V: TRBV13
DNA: TGTGCCAGCAGCATAGTAGCGGGAGGTGGTGAAACACACACAGATACGCAGTATTTT
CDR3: CASSIVAGGGETHTDTQYF

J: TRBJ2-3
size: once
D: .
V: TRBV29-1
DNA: TGCAGCGTTGACTATCTACGTGACAGCACAGATACGCAGTATTTT
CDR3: CSVDYLRDSTDTQYF

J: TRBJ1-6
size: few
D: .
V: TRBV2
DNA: TGTGCCAGCACGCCTAGAATGGACTATAATTCACCCCTCCACTTT
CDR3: CASTPRMDYNSPLHF

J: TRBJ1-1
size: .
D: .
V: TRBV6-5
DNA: TGTGCCAGCAGTTTCCAGGGAACTGAAGCTTTCTTT
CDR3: CASSFQGTEAFF

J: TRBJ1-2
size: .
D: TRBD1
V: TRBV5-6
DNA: TGTGCCAGCAGCTTTGTGGACAGGGGACATGGCTACACCTTC
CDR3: CASSFVDRGHGYTF

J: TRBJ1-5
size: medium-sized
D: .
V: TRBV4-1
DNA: TGCGCCAGCAGCCAAGATGTGGGTCAGCCCCAGCATTTT
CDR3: CASSQDVGQPQHF

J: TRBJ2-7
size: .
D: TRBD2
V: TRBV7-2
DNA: TGTGCCAGCAGCTACCTAGCGGGCTCCTACGAGCAGTACTTC
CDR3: CASSYLAGSYEQYF

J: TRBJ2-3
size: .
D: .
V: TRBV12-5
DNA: TGTGCTAGTGGTTTTATCAGTGCCGCCACAGATACGCAGTATTTT
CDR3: CASGFISAATDTQYF

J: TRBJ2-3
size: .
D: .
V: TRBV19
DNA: TGTGCCAGTAGTAACGGGCAGACTAGCACAGATACGCAGTATTTT
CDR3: CASSNGQTSTDTQYF

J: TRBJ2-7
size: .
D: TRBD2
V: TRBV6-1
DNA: TGTGCCAGCAGTGGGGACCCTAGCGGGAGTGGCGAGCAGTACTTC
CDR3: CASSGDPSGSGEQYF

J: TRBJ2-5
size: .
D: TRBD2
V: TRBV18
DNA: TGTGCCAGCTCACCAGCTAGCGGGAGCCAAGAGACCCAGTACTTC
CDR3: CASSPASGSQETQYF

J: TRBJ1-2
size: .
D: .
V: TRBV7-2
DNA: TGTGCCAGCAGCTTAGCGGGACTCTCCTATGGCTACACCTTC
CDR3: CASSLAGLSYGYTF

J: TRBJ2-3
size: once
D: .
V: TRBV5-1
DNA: TGCGCCAGCAGCCCCCTCGGGACTTCTAATACGCAGTATTTT
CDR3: CASSPLGTSNTQYF

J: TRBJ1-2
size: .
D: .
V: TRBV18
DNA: TGTGCCAGCTCACAGGGAGCGGTAAGAGGTGGCTACACCTTC
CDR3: CASSQGAVRGGYTF

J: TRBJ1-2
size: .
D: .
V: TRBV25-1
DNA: TGTGCCAGCAGCCCGGGCCGTCATTTCTACACCTTC
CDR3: CASSPGRHFYTF

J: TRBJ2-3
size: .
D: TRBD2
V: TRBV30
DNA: TGTGCCTGGAGTGTACTAGCGGGGGCCGATAGCACAGATACGCAGTATTTT
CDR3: CAWSVLAGADSTDTQYF

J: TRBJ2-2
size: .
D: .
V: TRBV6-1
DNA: TGTGCCAGCAGTGAAAGGGCAGGGGTTGTCACCGGGGAGCTGTTTTTT
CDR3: CASSERAGVVTGELFF

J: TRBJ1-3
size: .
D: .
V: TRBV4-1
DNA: TGCGCCAGCAGCGCCTTCCAGGGCCGCGACGGAAACACCATATATTTT
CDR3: CASSAFQGRDGNTIYF

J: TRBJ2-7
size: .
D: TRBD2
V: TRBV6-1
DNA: TGTGCCAGCAGTGCCGCCATAGCGGGAGGGCCCTACCGGCAAGCCTACGAGCAGTACTTC
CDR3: CASSAAIAGGPYRQAYEQYF

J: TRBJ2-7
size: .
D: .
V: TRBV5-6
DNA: TGTGCCAGCAGCTTGGCCGGGACCTCAGCGTACGAGCAGTACTTC
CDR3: CASSLAGTSAYEQYF

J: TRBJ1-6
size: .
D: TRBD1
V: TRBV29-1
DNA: TGCAGCGTTAGGACAGGGGGAAATTCACCCCTCCACTTT
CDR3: CSVRTGGNSPLHF

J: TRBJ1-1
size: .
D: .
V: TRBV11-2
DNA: TGTGCCAGCAGCTTAGTCGACAGCGTGCCGAACACTGAAGCTTTCTTT
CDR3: CASSLVDSVPNTEAFF

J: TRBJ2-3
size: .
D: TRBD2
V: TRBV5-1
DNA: TGCGCCAGCAGCTTGGCACCTAGCGGGGGGGACACAGATACGCAGTATTTT
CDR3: CASSLAPSGGDTDTQYF

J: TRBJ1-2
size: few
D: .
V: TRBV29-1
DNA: TGCAGCGTTCGAGAGGGGCCTAACTATGGCTACACCTTC
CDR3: CSVREGPNYGYTF

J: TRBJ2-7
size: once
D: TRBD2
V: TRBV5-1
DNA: TGCGCCAGCAGACCTAGCGGGGGCCACGAGCAGTACTTC
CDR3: CASRPSGGHEQYF

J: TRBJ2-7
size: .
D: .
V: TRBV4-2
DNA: TGTGCCAGCAGCTCGGGCGTCTACGAGCAGTACTTC
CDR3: CASSSGVYEQYF